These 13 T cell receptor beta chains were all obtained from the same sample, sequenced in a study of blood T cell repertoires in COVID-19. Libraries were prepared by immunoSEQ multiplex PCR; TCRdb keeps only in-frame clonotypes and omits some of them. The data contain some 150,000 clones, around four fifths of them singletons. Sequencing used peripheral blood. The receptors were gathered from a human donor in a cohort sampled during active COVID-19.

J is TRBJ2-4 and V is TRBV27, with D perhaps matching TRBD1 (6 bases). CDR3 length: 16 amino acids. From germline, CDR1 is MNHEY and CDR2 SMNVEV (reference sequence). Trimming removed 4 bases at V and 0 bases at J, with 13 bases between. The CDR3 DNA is TGTGCCAGCAGTTCGAACAGGGTTCTAGCCAAAAACATTCAGTACTTC. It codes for CASSSNRVLAKNIQYF.

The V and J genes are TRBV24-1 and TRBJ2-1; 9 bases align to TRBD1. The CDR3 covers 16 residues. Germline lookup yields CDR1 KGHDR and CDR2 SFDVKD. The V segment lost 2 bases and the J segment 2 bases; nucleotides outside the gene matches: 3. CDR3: CATSDYGQGTYNEQFF. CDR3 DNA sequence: TGTGCCACCAGTGATTATGGACAGGGGACCTACAATGAGCAGTTCTTC.

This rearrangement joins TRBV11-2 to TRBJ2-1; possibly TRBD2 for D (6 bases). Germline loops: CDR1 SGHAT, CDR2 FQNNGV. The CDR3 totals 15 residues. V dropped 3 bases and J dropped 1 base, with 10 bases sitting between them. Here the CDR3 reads CASSLSGSSYNEQFF. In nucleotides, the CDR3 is TGTGCCAGCAGCTTGTCCGGGAGTTCCTACAATGAGCAGTTCTTC.

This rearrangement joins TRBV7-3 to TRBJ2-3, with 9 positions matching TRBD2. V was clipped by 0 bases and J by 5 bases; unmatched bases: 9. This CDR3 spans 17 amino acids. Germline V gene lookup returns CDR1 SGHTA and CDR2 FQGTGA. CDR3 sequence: CASSLTQNSGSGDTQYF. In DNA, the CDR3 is TGTGCCAGCAGCTTAACGCAAAATAGCGGGAGCGGAGATACGCAGTATTTT.

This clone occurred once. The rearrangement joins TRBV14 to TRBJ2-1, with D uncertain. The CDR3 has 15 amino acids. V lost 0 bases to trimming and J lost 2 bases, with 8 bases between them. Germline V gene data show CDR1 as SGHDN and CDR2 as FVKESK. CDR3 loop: CASSQDPGTYNEQFF. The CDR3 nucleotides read TGTGCCAGCAGCCAAGATCCAGGAACCTACAATGAGCAGTTCTTC.

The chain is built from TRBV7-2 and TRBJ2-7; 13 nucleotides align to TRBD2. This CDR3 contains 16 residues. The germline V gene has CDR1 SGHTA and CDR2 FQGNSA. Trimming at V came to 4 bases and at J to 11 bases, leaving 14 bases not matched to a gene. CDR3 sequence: CASSSWTSGSPGKEYF. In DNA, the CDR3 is TGTGCCAGCAGCTCCTGGACTAGCGGGAGCCCAGGCAAAGAGTACTTC.

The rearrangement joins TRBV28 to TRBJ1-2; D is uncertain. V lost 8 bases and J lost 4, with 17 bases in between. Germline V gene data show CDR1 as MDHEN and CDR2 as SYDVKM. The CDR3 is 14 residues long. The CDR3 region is CASAIIGVTYGYTF. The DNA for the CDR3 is TGTGCCAGCGCTATTATCGGGGTTACCTATGGCTACACCTTC.

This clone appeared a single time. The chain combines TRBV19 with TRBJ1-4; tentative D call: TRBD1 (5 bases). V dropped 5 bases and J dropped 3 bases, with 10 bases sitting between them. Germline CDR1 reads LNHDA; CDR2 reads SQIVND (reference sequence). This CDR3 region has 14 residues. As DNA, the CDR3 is TGTGCCAGTAGTCCCGGGACTTCTAATGAAAAACTGTTTTTT. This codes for CASSPGTSNEKLFF.

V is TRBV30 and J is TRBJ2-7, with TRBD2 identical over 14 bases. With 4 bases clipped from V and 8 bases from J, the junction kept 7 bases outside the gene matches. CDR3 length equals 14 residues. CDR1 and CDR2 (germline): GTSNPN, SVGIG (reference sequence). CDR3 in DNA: TGTGCCTGGACCGTCGGGACTAGCGGGAGCCAGCAGTACTTC. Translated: CAWTVGTSGSQQYF.

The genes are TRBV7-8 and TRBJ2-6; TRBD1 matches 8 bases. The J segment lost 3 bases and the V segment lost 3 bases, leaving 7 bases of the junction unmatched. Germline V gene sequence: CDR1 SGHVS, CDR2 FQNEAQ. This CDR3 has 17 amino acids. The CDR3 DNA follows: TGTGCCAGCAGCTTTGGGACAGGACGTGGTGGGGCCAACGTCCTGACTTTC. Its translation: CASSFGTGRGGANVLTF.

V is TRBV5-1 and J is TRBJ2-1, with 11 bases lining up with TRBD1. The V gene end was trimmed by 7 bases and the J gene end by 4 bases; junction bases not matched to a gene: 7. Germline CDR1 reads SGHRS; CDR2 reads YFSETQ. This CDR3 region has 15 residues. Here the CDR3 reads CASGAGTGGYNEQFF. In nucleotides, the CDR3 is TGCGCCAGCGGGGCCGGGACAGGGGGATACAATGAGCAGTTCTTC.

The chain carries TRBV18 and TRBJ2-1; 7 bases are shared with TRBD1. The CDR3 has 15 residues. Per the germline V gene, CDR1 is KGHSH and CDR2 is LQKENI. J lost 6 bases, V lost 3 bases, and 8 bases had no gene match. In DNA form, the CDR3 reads TGTGCCAGCTCACCGCCGACAGGGATGGCCAATGAGCAGTTCTTC. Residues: CASSPPTGMANEQFF.

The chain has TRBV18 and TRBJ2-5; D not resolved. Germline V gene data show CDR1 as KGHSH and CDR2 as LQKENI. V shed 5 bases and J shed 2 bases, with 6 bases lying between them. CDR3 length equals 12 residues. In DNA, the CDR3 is TGTGCCAGCTCAAGAGGACAAGAGACCCAGTACTTC. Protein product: CASSRGQETQYF.